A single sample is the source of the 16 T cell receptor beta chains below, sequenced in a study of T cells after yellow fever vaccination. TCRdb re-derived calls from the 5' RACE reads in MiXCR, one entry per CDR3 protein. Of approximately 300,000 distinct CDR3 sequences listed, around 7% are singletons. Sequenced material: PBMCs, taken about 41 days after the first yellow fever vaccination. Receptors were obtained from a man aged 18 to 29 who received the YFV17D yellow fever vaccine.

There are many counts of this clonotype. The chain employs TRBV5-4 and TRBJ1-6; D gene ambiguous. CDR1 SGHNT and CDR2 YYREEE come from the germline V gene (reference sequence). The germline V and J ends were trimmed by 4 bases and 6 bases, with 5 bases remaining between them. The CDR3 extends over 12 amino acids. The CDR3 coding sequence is TGTGCCAGCAGCGGGAGTAATTCACCCCTCCACTTT. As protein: CASSGSNSPLHF.

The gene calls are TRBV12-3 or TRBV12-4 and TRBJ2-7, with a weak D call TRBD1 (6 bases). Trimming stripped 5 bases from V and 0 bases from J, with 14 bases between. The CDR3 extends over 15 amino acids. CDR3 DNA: TGTGCCAGCAGTCCCGGAAGGGGACACTCCTACGAGCAGTACTTC. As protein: CASSPGRGHSYEQYF.

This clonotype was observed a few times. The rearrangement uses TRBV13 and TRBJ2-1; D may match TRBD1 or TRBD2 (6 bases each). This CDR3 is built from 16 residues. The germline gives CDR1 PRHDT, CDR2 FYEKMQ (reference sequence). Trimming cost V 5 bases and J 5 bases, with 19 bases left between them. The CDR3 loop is CASSTTGAKRDNEQFF. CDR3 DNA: TGTGCCAGCAGCACAACGGGGGCGAAGAGGGACAATGAGCAGTTCTTC.

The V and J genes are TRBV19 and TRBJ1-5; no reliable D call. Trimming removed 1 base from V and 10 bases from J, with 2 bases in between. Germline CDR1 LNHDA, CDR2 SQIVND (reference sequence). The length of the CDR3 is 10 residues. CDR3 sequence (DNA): TGTGCCAGTAGTATAGGACCCCAGCATTTT. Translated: CASSIGPQHF.

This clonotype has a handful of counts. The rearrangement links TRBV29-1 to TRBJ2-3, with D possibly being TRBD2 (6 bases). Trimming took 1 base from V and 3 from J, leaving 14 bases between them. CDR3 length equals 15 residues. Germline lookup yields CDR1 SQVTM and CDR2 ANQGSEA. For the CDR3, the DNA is TGCAGCGTTGAAGCCGGCCGGGGGAGAACAGATACGCAGTATTTT. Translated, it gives CSVEAGRGRTDTQYF.

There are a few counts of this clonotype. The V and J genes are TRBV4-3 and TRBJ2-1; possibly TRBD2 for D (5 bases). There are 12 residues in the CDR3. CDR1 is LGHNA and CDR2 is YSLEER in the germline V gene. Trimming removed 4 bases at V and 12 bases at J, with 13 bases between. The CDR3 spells CASSRDGMGQFF. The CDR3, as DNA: TGCGCCAGCAGCCGAGACGGGATGGGGCAGTTCTTC.

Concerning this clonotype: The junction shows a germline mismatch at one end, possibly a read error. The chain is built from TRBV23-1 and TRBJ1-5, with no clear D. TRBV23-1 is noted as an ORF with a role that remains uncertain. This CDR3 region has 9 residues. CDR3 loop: CASIQPQHF. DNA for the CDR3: TGCGCCAGCATTCAGCCCCAGCATTTT.

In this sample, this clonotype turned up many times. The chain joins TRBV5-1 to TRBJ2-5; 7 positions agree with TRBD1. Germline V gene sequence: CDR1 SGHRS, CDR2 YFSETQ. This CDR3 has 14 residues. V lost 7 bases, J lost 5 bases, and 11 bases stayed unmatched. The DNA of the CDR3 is TGCGCCAGCTCCACCGGGGAACAGGGGGAGACCCAGTACTTC. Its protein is CASSTGEQGETQYF.

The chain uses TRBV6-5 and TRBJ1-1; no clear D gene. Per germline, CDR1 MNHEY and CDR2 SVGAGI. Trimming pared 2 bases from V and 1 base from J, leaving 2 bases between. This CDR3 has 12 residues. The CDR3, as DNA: TGTGCCAGCAGTTACGCGAACACTGAAGCTTTCTTT. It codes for CASSYANTEAFF.

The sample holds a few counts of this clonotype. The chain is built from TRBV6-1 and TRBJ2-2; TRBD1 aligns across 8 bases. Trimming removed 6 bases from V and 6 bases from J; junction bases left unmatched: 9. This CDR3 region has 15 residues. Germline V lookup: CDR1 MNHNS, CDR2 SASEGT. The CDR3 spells CASRSRTGPAGELFF. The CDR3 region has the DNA TGTGCCAGCAGGAGTCGGACAGGGCCCGCCGGGGAGCTGTTTTTT.

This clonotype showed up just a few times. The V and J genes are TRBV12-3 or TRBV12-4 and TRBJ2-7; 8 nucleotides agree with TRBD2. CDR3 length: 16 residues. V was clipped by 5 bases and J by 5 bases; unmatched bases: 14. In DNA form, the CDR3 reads TGTGCCAGCAGTCCAACCGGGACTAGTCCCCGGGACGAGCAGTACGTC. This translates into CASSPTGTSPRDEQYV.

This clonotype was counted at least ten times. CDR3 residues: CASKDRGRTYNEQFF. In DNA, the CDR3 is TGTGCCAGCAAGGACAGGGGGCGTACCTACAATGAGCAGTTCTTC. The rearrangement joins TRBV28 to TRBJ2-1, with 11 positions matching TRBD1. This CDR3 has 15 amino acids. Unmatched junction bases numbered 4, after V lost 7 bases and J lost 2 bases. Germline-derived CDR1 and CDR2 are MDHEN and SYDVKM. Using reference TRBV28 and TRBJ2-1 for the parts outside the CDR3, the full variable domain is DVKVTQSSRYLVKRTGEKVFLECVQDMDHENMFWYRQDPGLGLRLIYFSYDVKMKEKGDIPEGYSVSREKKERFSLILESASTNQTSMYLCASKDRGRTYNEQFFGPGTRLTVL.

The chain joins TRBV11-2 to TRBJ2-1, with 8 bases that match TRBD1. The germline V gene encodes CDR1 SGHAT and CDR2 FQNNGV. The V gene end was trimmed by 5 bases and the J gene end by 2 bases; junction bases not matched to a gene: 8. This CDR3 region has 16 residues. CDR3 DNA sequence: TGTGCCAGCAGCCACAGGGGGGTTCCCACCTACAATGAGCAGTTCTTC. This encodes CASSHRGVPTYNEQFF. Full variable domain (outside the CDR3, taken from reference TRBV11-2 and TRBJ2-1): EAGVAQSPRYKIIEKRQSVAFWCNPISGHATLYWYQQILGQGPKLLIQFQNNGVVDDSQLPKDRFSAERLKGVDSTLKIQPAKLEDSAVYLCASSHRGVPTYNEQFFGPGTRLTVL.

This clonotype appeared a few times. The CDR3 DNA sequence: TGTGCCAGTACAGGTGGGACAGGGTACCACGAGCAGTACTTC. It specifies CASTGGTGYHEQYF. The rearrangement joins TRBV19 to TRBJ2-7; 9 bases agree with TRBD1. The CDR3 runs 14 residues. Germline-derived CDR1 and CDR2 are LNHDA and SQIVND (reference sequence). The junction had 9 bases not matched to a gene; V was cut back by 7 bases and J by 5 bases. The complete variable domain, with remaining parts taken from reference TRBV19 and TRBJ2-7, reads DGGITQSPKYLFRKEGQNVTLSCEQNLNHDAMYWYRQDPGQGLRLIYYSQIVNDFQKGDIAEGYSVSREKKESFPLTVTSAQKNPTAFYLCASTGGTGYHEQYFGPGTRLTVT.

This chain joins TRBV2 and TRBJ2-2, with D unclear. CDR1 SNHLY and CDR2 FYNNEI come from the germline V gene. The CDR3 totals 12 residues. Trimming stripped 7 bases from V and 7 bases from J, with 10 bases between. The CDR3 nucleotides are TGTGCCAGCACCTTGAGCAGCGGGGAGCTGTTTTTT. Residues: CASTLSSGELFF.

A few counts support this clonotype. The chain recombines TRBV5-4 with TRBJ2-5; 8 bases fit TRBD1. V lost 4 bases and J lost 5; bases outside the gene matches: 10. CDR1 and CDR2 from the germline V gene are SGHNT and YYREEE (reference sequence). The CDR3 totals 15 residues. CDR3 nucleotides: TGTGCCAGCAGCCGGATTGGACAGGGCGGGGAGACCCAGTACTTC. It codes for CASSRIGQGGETQYF. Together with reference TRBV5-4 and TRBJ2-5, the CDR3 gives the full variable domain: ETGVTQSPTHLIKTRGQQVTLRCSSQSGHNTVSWYQQALGQGPQFIFQYYREEENGRGNFPPRFSGLQFPNYSSELNVNALELDDSALYLCASSRIGQGGETQYFGPGTRLLVL.